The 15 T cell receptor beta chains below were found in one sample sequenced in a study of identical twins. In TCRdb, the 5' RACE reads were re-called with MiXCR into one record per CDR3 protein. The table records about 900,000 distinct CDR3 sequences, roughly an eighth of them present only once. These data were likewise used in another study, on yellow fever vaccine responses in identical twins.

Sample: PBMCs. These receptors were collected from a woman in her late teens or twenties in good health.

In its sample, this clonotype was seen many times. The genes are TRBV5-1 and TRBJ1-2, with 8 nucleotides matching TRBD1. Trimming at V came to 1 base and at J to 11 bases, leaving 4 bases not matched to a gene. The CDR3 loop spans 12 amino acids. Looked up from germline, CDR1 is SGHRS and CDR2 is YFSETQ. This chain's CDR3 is CASSLLDRAYTF. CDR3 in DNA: TGCGCCAGCAGCTTGCTGGACAGGGCTTACACCTTC.

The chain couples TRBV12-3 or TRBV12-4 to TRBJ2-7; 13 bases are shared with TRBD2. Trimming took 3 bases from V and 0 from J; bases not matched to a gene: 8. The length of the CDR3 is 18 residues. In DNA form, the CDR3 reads TGTGCCAGCAGTTTCCGGACTAGCGGGAGCCCAAGCTCCTACGAGCAGTACTTC. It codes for CASSFRTSGSPSSYEQYF.

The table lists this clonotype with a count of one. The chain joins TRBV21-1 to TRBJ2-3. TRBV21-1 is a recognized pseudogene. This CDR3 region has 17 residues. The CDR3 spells CASSKGGLEVGRDTQYF. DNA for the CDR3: TGTGCCAGCAGCAAAGGGGGATTGGAAGTCGGAAGAGATACGCAGTATTTT.

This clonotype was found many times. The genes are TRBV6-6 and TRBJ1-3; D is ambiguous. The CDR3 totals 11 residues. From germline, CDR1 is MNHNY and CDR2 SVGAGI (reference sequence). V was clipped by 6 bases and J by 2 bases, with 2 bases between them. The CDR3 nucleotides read TGTGCCAGCAGAGCTGGAAACACCATATATTTT. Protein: CASRAGNTIYF.

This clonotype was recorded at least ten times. The CDR3 is CASSLRTSGVADTQYF. The CDR3 DNA reads TGTGCCAGCAGCCTGCGGACTAGCGGGGTTGCAGATACGCAGTATTTT. The rearrangement joins TRBV3-1 to TRBJ2-3; 12 bases are shared with TRBD2. Per the germline V gene, CDR1 is LGHDT and CDR2 is YNNKEL (reference sequence). The CDR3 covers 16 residues. The V gene end was trimmed by 4 bases and the J gene end by 4 bases; junction bases not matched to a gene: 6.

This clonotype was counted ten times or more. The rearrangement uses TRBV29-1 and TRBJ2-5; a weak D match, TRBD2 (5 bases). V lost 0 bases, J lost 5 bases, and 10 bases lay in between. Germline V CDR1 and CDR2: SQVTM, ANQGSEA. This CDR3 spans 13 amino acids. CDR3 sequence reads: CSVEDNPGETQYF. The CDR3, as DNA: TGCAGCGTTGAAGATAACCCGGGGGAGACCCAGTACTTC.

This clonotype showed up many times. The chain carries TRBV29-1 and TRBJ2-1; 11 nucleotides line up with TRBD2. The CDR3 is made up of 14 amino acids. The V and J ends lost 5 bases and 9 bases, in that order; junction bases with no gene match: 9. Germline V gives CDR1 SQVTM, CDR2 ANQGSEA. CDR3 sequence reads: CSVTGLAGGGEQFF. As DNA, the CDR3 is TGCAGCGTTACCGGGCTAGCGGGGGGAGGTGAGCAGTTCTTC.

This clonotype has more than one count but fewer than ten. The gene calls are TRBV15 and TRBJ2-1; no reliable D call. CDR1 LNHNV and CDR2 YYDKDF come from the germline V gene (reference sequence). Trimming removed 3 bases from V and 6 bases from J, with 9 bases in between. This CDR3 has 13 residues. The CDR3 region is CATSSTVPNEQFF. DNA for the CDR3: TGTGCCACCAGCAGTACAGTCCCCAATGAGCAGTTCTTC.

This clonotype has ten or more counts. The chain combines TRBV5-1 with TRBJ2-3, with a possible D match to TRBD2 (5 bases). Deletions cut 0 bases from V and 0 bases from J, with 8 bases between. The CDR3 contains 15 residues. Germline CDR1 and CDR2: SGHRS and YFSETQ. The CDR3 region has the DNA TGCGCCAGCAGCTTGGCTAGCTCCAGCACAGATACGCAGTATTTT. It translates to CASSLASSSTDTQYF.

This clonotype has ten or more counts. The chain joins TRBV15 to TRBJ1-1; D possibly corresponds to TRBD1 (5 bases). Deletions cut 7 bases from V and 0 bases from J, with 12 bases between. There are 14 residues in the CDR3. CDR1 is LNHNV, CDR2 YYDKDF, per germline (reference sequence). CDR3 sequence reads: CATTRGGVNTEAFF. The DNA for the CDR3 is TGTGCCACCACCCGGGGGGGGGTGAACACTGAAGCTTTCTTT.

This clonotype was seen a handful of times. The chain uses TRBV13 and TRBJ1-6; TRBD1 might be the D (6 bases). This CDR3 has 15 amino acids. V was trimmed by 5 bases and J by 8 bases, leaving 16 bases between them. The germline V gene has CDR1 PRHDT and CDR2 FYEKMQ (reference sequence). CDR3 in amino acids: CASSHGTRGDSPLHF. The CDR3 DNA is TGTGCCAGCAGCCACGGGACACGGGGAGATTCACCCCTCCACTTT.

The CDR3 DNA is TGCAGTGCTACCCGGGCTAGCGGCAGCACAGATACGCAGTATTTT. Its protein is CSATRASGSTDTQYF. The rearrangement uses TRBV20-1 and TRBJ2-3; TRBD2 aligns across 7 bases. Germline assignment: CDR1 DFQATT and CDR2 SNEGSKA (reference sequence). Trimming at V came to 4 bases and at J to 0 bases, leaving 7 bases not matched to a gene. CDR3 size: 15 residues.

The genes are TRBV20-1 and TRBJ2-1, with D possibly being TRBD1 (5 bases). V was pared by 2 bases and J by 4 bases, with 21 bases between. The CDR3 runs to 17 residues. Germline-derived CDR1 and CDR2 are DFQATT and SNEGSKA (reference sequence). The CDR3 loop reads CSARKPGTGASYNEQFF. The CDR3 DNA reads TGCAGTGCTAGAAAACCCGGAACTGGGGCATCATACAATGAGCAGTTCTTC.

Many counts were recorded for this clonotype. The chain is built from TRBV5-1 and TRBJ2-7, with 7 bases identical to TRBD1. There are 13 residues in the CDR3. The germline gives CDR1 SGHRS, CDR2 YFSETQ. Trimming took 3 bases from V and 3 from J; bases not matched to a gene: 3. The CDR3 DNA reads TGCGCCAGCAGCTCCGGACAGGTCTACGAGCAGTACTTC. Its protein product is CASSSGQVYEQYF.

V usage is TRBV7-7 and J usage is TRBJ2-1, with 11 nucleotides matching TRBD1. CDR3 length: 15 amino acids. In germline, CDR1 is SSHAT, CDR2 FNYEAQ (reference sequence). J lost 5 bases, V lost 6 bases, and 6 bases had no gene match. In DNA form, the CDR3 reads TGTGCCAGCAGTTTGGGGACAGGGGGAAACAATGAGCAGTTCTTC. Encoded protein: CASSLGTGGNNEQFF.